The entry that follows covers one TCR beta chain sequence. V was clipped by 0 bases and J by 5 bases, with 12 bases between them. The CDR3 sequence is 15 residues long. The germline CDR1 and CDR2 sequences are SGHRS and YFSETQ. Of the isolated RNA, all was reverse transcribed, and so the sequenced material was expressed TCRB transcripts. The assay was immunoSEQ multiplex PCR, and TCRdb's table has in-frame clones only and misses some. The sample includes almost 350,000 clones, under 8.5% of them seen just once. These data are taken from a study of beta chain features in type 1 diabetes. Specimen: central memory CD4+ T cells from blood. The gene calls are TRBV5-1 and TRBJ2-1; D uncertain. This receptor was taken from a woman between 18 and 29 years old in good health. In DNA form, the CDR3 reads TGCGCCAGCAGCTTGGGGAGTCTTGAGAACAATGAGCAGTTCTTC. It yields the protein CASSLGSLENNEQFF. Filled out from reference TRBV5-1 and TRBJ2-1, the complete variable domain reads KAGVTQTPRYLIKTRGQQVTLSCSPISGHRSVSWYQQTPGQGLQFLFEYFSETQRNKGNFPGRFSGRQFSNSRSEMNVSTLELGDSALYLCASSLGSLENNEQFFGPGTRLTVL.